This TCR beta chain is from a study of cytomegalovirus exposure and HLA in healthy donors. CDR3 length equals 17 residues. CDR1 SGHTA and CDR2 FQGTGA come from the germline V gene. V lost 1 base and J lost 5, with 17 bases in between. Primers for the PCR totalled 60 Vbeta and 13 Jbeta. The method was immunoSEQ multiplex PCR; TCRdb's version includes in-frame clones alone and lacks a portion of them. The sample shows about 300,000 clones, 75% to 90% of them seen only once. Sequenced input: PBMCs. This TCR was recovered from a man in his forties or fifties in good health and CMV-seropositive. J is TRBJ1-4 and V is TRBV7-3; TRBD1 is a possible D gene (6 bases). This CDR3 reads CASSLRAPDRWNEKLFF. In DNA, the CDR3 is TGTGCCAGCAGCTTAAGGGCGCCCGACAGGTGGAATGAAAAACTGTTTTTT.